This T cell receptor beta chain was identified in a study of cytomegalovirus exposure and HLA in healthy donors. Notes on the study in general: Testing in vitro showed three CMV-associated chains specific for CMV antigens. Clonal expansion, a later analysis showed, was greater in HLA-associated TCR beta chains than in equally common others.

A remark on this clone: Antigen specificity is unknown.

Germline CDR1 reads KGHSY; CDR2 reads FQNENV. The CDR3 loop spans 16 amino acids. V trimming: 4 bases; J trimming: 0 bases; junction bases outside the gene matches: 6. The PCR was carried out with 60 Vbeta primers and 13 Jbeta primers. The protocol was immunoSEQ multiplex PCR, while the TCRdb copy is restricted to in-frame clones and leaves out a portion. The data hold 150,000 to 200,000 clones, with 85% observed a single time. Sequenced input: PBMCs. The chain has TRBV16 and TRBJ1-3; 7 bases fit TRBD1. The TCR sequence derives from a woman aged 45-65 years in good health and CMV-seronegative. The CDR3 bases are TGTGCCAGCAGCCCATATGGGGACAGCTCTGGAAACACCATATATTTT. Translating gives CASSPYGDSSGNTIYF. The whole variable domain, filled in from reference TRBV16 and TRBJ1-3, reads GEEVAQTPKHLVRGEGQKAKLYCAPIKGHSYVFWYQQVLKNEFKFLISFQNENVFDETGMPKERFSAKCLPNSPCSLEIQATKLEDSAVYFCASSPYGDSSGNTIYFGEGSWLTVV.